Listed below are T cell receptor beta chains from one sample, sequenced in a study of technical replicates of blood from several donors. Data came from immunoSEQ multiplex PCR; TCRdb stores just in-frame clones and leaves some out. Of some 70,000 clones detected, about 97% appear once; the ten largest clones hold about 0.3%. Sequencing was performed on T cells isolated from PBMCs. These receptors were collected from a human donor in good health. Each CDR3 is given with its conserved first and last residue. D genes are given only for firm matches. Only some rows state a clone size, as once, few, many or a class for expanded clones.

j_call: TRBJ2-1; v_call: TRBV10-3; clone_size: .; d_call: TRBD2; cdr3_aa: CAISDGREGSDEQFF; cdr3_nt: TGTGCCATCAGTGACGGGCGGGAGGGCTCCGATGAGCAGTTCTTC
j_call: TRBJ1-4; v_call: TRBV7-2; clone_size: .; d_call: .; cdr3_aa: CASNRGTNEKLFF; cdr3_nt: TGTGCCAGCAATAGGGGCACTAATGAAAAACTGTTTTTT
j_call: TRBJ2-7; v_call: TRBV4-1; clone_size: .; d_call: .; cdr3_aa: CASSQLPLIRTAYEQYF; cdr3_nt: TGCGCCAGCAGCCAGTTACCTCTGATCCGGACAGCCTACGAGCAGTACTTC
j_call: TRBJ2-7; v_call: TRBV6-6; clone_size: .; d_call: .; cdr3_aa: CASSFYTDGSYEQYF; cdr3_nt: TGTGCCAGCAGTTTTTATACGGACGGGAGTTACGAGCAGTACTTC
j_call: TRBJ2-7; v_call: TRBV27; clone_size: .; d_call: .; cdr3_aa: CASSLRGSEQYF; cdr3_nt: TGTGCCAGCAGTTTGAGGGGGAGCGAGCAGTACTTC
j_call: TRBJ2-3; v_call: TRBV11-3; clone_size: .; d_call: TRBD1; cdr3_aa: CASSFTGDADTQYF; cdr3_nt: TGTGCCAGCAGCTTTACAGGGGACGCAGATACGCAGTATTTT
j_call: TRBJ2-1; v_call: TRBV4-1; clone_size: .; d_call: TRBD2; cdr3_aa: CASSQDSASGSFNEQFF; cdr3_nt: TGCGCCAGCAGCCAAGATAGCGCTAGCGGGAGCTTCAATGAGCAGTTCTTC
j_call: TRBJ1-1; v_call: TRBV27; clone_size: .; d_call: TRBD1; cdr3_aa: CASGMGRQGNTEAFF; cdr3_nt: TGTGCCAGCGGAATGGGTCGACAGGGGAACACTGAAGCTTTCTTT
j_call: TRBJ1-2; v_call: TRBV7-9; clone_size: .; d_call: .; cdr3_aa: CASSRAGHGYTF; cdr3_nt: TGTGCCAGCAGCAGAGCGGGACATGGCTACACCTTC
j_call: TRBJ2-7; v_call: TRBV2; clone_size: .; d_call: TRBD1; cdr3_aa: CASSEAPGTGIYEQYF; cdr3_nt: TGTGCCAGCAGTGAAGCCCCAGGGACAGGGATCTACGAGCAGTACTTC
j_call: TRBJ2-5; v_call: TRBV5-1; clone_size: .; d_call: .; cdr3_aa: CASSLVIETQYF; cdr3_nt: TGCGCCAGCAGCTTGGTTATAGAGACCCAGTACTTC
j_call: TRBJ1-2; v_call: TRBV30; clone_size: once; d_call: .; cdr3_aa: CAWSVQYGYTF; cdr3_nt: TGTGCCTGGAGTGTACAGTATGGCTACACCTTC
j_call: TRBJ1-3; v_call: TRBV9; clone_size: .; d_call: .; cdr3_aa: CASSPLQGADTIYF; cdr3_nt: TGTGCCAGCAGCCCCTTACAGGGTGCGGACACCATATATTTT
j_call: TRBJ2-6; v_call: TRBV7-2; clone_size: .; d_call: .; cdr3_aa: CASSLEETVSPSGANVLTF; cdr3_nt: TGTGCCAGCAGCTTAGAGGAGACAGTTAGCCCTTCTGGGGCCAACGTCCTGACTTTC
j_call: TRBJ2-1; v_call: TRBV29-1; clone_size: .; d_call: .; cdr3_aa: CSVGALTNEQFF; cdr3_nt: TGCAGCGTGGGGGCATTAACCAATGAGCAGTTCTTC
j_call: TRBJ2-3; v_call: TRBV7-9; clone_size: .; d_call: .; cdr3_aa: CASLPGGTDTQYF; cdr3_nt: TGTGCCAGCCTCCCCGGGGGCACAGATACGCAGTATTTT
j_call: TRBJ2-5; v_call: TRBV5-5; clone_size: .; d_call: .; cdr3_aa: CASSLVTAQETQYF; cdr3_nt: TGTGCCAGCAGCTTGGTCACAGCTCAAGAGACCCAGTACTTC
j_call: TRBJ1-1; v_call: TRBV27; clone_size: .; d_call: .; cdr3_aa: CASSPSGGNTEAFF; cdr3_nt: TGTGCCAGCAGCCCCTCCGGAGGAAACACTGAAGCTTTCTTT
j_call: TRBJ1-4; v_call: TRBV30; clone_size: .; d_call: .; cdr3_aa: CAWKQVFNEKLFF; cdr3_nt: TGTGCCTGGAAACAGGTGTTTAATGAAAAACTGTTTTTT
j_call: TRBJ2-1; v_call: TRBV30; clone_size: .; d_call: .; cdr3_aa: CAWSTGSSYNEQFF; cdr3_nt: TGTGCCTGGTCTACAGGGAGCTCCTACAATGAGCAGTTCTTC
j_call: TRBJ2-7; v_call: TRBV11-2; clone_size: once; d_call: .; cdr3_aa: CASSAMYYEQYF; cdr3_nt: TGTGCCAGCAGCGCTATGTACTACGAGCAGTACTTC
j_call: TRBJ1-5; v_call: TRBV2; clone_size: .; d_call: .; cdr3_aa: CASRADNQPQHF; cdr3_nt: TGTGCCAGCAGGGCGGATAATCAGCCCCAGCATTTT
j_call: TRBJ2-2; v_call: TRBV30; clone_size: .; d_call: .; cdr3_aa: CAWSQAGELFF; cdr3_nt: TGTGCCTGGAGTCAGGCCGGGGAGCTGTTTTTT
j_call: TRBJ2-7; v_call: TRBV27; clone_size: .; d_call: TRBD2; cdr3_aa: CASTSGNSYEQYF; cdr3_nt: TGTGCCAGCACTAGCGGGAACTCCTACGAGCAGTACTTC
j_call: TRBJ2-5; v_call: TRBV2; clone_size: .; d_call: .; cdr3_aa: CASSAFQETQYF; cdr3_nt: TGTGCCAGCAGTGCCTTTCAAGAGACCCAGTACTTC
j_call: TRBJ2-7; v_call: TRBV6-5; clone_size: .; d_call: TRBD1; cdr3_aa: CASSQGQGIVDEQYF; cdr3_nt: TGTGCCAGCAGTCAAGGACAGGGTATTGTGGACGAGCAGTACTTC
j_call: TRBJ1-1; v_call: TRBV11-2; clone_size: once; d_call: .; cdr3_aa: CASSLWLAEAFF; cdr3_nt: TGTGCCAGCAGCCTTTGGTTAGCTGAAGCTTTCTTT
j_call: TRBJ2-6; v_call: TRBV5-1; clone_size: .; d_call: .; cdr3_aa: CASSLQSGVSGANVLTF; cdr3_nt: TGCGCCAGCAGCTTGCAGTCAGGGGTATCTGGGGCCAACGTCCTGACTTTC
j_call: TRBJ2-1; v_call: TRBV12-5; clone_size: .; d_call: .; cdr3_aa: CASGLVCEQFF; cdr3_nt: TGTGCTAGTGGTCTTGTTTGTGAGCAGTTCTTC
j_call: TRBJ2-5; v_call: TRBV5-4; clone_size: .; d_call: .; cdr3_aa: CASSLNTREETQYF; cdr3_nt: TGTGCCAGCAGCTTAAATACCAGGGAAGAGACCCAGTACTTC
j_call: TRBJ2-5; v_call: TRBV7-3; clone_size: .; d_call: .; cdr3_aa: CASSLSGLETQYF; cdr3_nt: TGTGCCAGCAGCTTGTCAGGGTTAGAGACCCAGTACTTC
j_call: TRBJ1-2; v_call: TRBV2; clone_size: .; d_call: TRBD1; cdr3_aa: CASSEGAYRGNGYTF; cdr3_nt: TGTGCCAGCAGTGAAGGTGCATACAGGGGGAATGGCTACACCTTC
j_call: TRBJ2-3; v_call: TRBV7-9; clone_size: .; d_call: TRBD1; cdr3_aa: CASSLGQPGTDTQYF; cdr3_nt: TGTGCCAGCAGCTTGGGACAGCCGGGCACAGATACGCAGTATTTT
j_call: TRBJ2-7; v_call: TRBV5-4; clone_size: .; d_call: TRBD2; cdr3_aa: CASSRTSGAYEQYF; cdr3_nt: TGTGCCAGCAGTAGGACTAGCGGTGCCTACGAGCAGTACTTC
j_call: TRBJ2-7; v_call: TRBV9; clone_size: .; d_call: .; cdr3_aa: CASSVDGSAYEQYF; cdr3_nt: TGTGCCAGCAGCGTAGACGGGAGCGCCTACGAGCAGTACTTC
j_call: TRBJ2-7; v_call: TRBV10-1; clone_size: .; d_call: .; cdr3_aa: CASSEGLADWNEQYF; cdr3_nt: TGCGCCAGCAGTGAGGGGTTGGCGGATTGGAACGAGCAGTACTTC
j_call: TRBJ2-7; v_call: TRBV10-3; clone_size: .; d_call: .; cdr3_aa: CAISESRAREQYF; cdr3_nt: TGTGCCATCAGTGAAAGCAGGGCTCGCGAGCAGTACTTC
j_call: TRBJ2-1; v_call: TRBV29-1; clone_size: .; d_call: .; cdr3_aa: CSAVDISNEQFF; cdr3_nt: TGCAGCGCAGTGGACATCTCCAATGAGCAGTTCTTC
j_call: TRBJ2-7; v_call: TRBV25-1; clone_size: .; d_call: .; cdr3_aa: CASRDSYYEQYF; cdr3_nt: TGTGCCAGCAGAGACAGTTACTACGAGCAGTACTTC
j_call: TRBJ1-5; v_call: TRBV28; clone_size: .; d_call: TRBD1; cdr3_aa: CASSEAGGYDQPQHF; cdr3_nt: TGTGCCAGCAGTGAGGCAGGGGGCTACGATCAGCCCCAGCATTTT
j_call: TRBJ2-3; v_call: TRBV13; clone_size: once; d_call: TRBD2; cdr3_aa: CASSLVPGLGVITDTQYF; cdr3_nt: TGTGCCAGCAGCTTAGTCCCCGGACTAGGAGTAATCACAGATACGCAGTATTTT
j_call: TRBJ2-5; v_call: TRBV7-6; clone_size: few; d_call: .; cdr3_aa: CASSLGPGGETQYF; cdr3_nt: TGTGCCAGCAGCTTAGGTCCAGGGGGGGAGACCCAGTACTTC
j_call: TRBJ2-7; v_call: TRBV28; clone_size: .; d_call: TRBD2; cdr3_aa: CASSALLAGSYEQYF; cdr3_nt: TGTGCCAGCAGTGCGTTACTAGCGGGGTCCTACGAGCAGTACTTC
j_call: TRBJ2-7; v_call: TRBV7-8; clone_size: once; d_call: .; cdr3_aa: CASSLAPKGGEQYF; cdr3_nt: TGTGCCAGCAGCTTAGCGCCGAAAGGGGGCGAGCAGTACTTC